The T cell receptor (beta chain) under discussion was sequenced for a study of vaccination and CD4 T cells after COVID-19. Study information: Once diagnosed, patients had post-COVID samples drawn a median roughly 110 days later (range 35 to 161). SARS-CoV-2, HCoV-NL63, HCoV-OC43 and HCoV-229E supplied the overlapping spike peptides used to stimulate cells.

As for this clonotype: Its specificity is unknown.

As to treatment: 10-day PBMC culture with coronavirus spike peptide pools or control peptides (ViraFEST assay). Days 3 and 7 saw half the medium replaced with fresh IL-2 medium. The assay that was used to sequence DNA from cultured CD4+ T cells was the Oncomine TCR Beta short-read assay. TCRdb re-analysed the PCR reads in MiXCR, keeping a single row per CDR3 protein. Of about 21,000 distinct CDR3 sequences listed, 44% are singletons. Here the sequenced sample was CD4+ T cells from blood, cultured in vitro, taken before SARS-CoV-2 vaccination. The sequence was obtained from a human donor who had recovered from COVID-19.

The CDR3 spells CASSLTRVGTETYEQYF. The DNA for the CDR3 is TGTGCCAGCAGTTTAACGAGGGTCGGGACCGAGACCTACGAGCAGTACTTC. The chain recombines TRBV27 with TRBJ2-7; D is perhaps TRBD1 or TRBD2 (5 bases each). The CDR3 consists of 17 residues. V lost 2 bases and J lost 2, with 19 bases in between. Germline CDR1 and CDR2: MNHEY and SMNVEV (reference sequence).